The 16 T cell receptor beta chains in this list originate from one sample, sequenced in a study of identical twins. TCRdb re-called the 5' RACE reads through MiXCR, storing one row per CDR3 protein. The sample consists of approximately 600,000 distinct CDR3 sequences, roughly 6.6% of them appearing once. The sample was also reused in another study, on yellow fever vaccine responses in identical twins.

Sequencing used PBMCs. These receptors were obtained from a woman between 18 and 30 years old in good health.

This clonotype showed up just a few times. V usage is TRBV2 and J usage is TRBJ2-7, with 8 bases that match TRBD2. The CDR3 is made up of 14 amino acids. V lost 1 base, J lost 4 bases, and 3 bases stayed unmatched. CDR1 is SNHLY, CDR2 FYNNEI, per germline. The CDR3: CASSEGTSSYEQYF. CDR3 nucleotide sequence: TGTGCCAGCAGTGAAGGGACTAGCAGTTACGAGCAGTACTTC.

The V gene is TRBV12-3 or TRBV12-4, the J gene TRBJ1-2; 9 bases fit TRBD1. V gave up 5 bases and J gave up 4 bases; unmatched junction bases: 8. There are 15 residues in the CDR3. The CDR3 DNA reads as TGTGCCAGCAGTCCAAGGACAGGGGCAAGCTATGGCTACACCTTC. Its protein is CASSPRTGASYGYTF.

The rearrangement joins TRBV11-2 to TRBJ2-7; unclear D gene. The CDR3 spans 13 residues. The germline V gene encodes CDR1 SGHAT and CDR2 FQNNGV. Between the trimmed V and J ends, which lost 0 bases and 4 bases, there was a span of 7 bases. The CDR3: CASSLDYAYEQYV. Written as DNA, the CDR3 is TGTGCCAGCAGCTTAGATTACGCGTACGAGCAGTACGTC.

The table lists this clonotype with many counts. J is TRBJ2-7 and V is TRBV29-1, with D possibly being TRBD1 (5 bases). Trimming left V 6 bases short and J 3 bases short, with 15 bases between. In germline, CDR1 is SQVTM, CDR2 ANQGSEA. The CDR3 is made up of 13 amino acids. CDR3 sequence reads: CSVGLTDLYEQYF. The CDR3, as DNA: TGCAGCGTAGGGTTGACAGACCTCTACGAGCAGTACTTC.

V is TRBV20-1 and J is TRBJ1-3; D unresolved. The CDR3 has 14 amino acids. The germline CDR1 and CDR2 sequences are DFQATT and SNEGSKA (reference sequence). V lost 0 bases and J lost 0, with 6 bases in between. The CDR3 sequence: CSARDESSGNTIYF. CDR3 bases: TGCAGTGCTAGAGATGAGAGCTCTGGAAACACCATATATTTT.

The chain carries TRBV2 and TRBJ2-5; a weak D match, TRBD1 (6 bases). The CDR3 is 16 residues long. Per germline, CDR1 SNHLY and CDR2 FYNNEI. V was shortened by 4 bases and J by 0 bases, with 15 bases between the two germline ends. Here the CDR3 DNA reads TGTGCCAGCAGTGCCTCAGCCGGGACAAACCAAGAGACCCAGTACTTC. This encodes CASSASAGTNQETQYF.

Ten or more counts support this clonotype. The chain carries TRBV4-2 and TRBJ2-3; 7 bases fit TRBD2. CDR1 is LGHNA and CDR2 is YNFKEQ in the germline V gene. The CDR3 loop spans 14 amino acids. V was pared by 1 base and J by 4 bases, with 2 bases of the junction left unmatched. CDR3 protein: CASSQGGGADTQYF. The CDR3 region has the DNA TGTGCCAGCAGCCAAGGGGGGGGGGCAGATACGCAGTATTTT.

CDR3 protein: CASVKDWTGGNEQFF. CDR3 bases: TGTGCCAGCGTGAAGGACTGGACAGGGGGCAATGAGCAGTTCTTC. This chain joins TRBV28 and TRBJ2-1; 10 nucleotides agree with TRBD1. Looked up from germline, CDR1 is MDHEN and CDR2 is SYDVKM. The CDR3 consists of 15 residues. V was pared by 8 bases and J by 6 bases, with 10 bases of the junction left unmatched.

This clonotype was counted many times. The chain has TRBV28 and TRBJ2-1, with 8 bases lining up with TRBD2. Trimming removed 8 bases from V and 0 bases from J; junction bases left unmatched: 6. Germline V gene lookup returns CDR1 MDHEN and CDR2 SYDVKM. This CDR3 region has 15 residues. CDR3 protein: CASGIAGHSYNEQFF. In nucleotides, the CDR3 is TGTGCCAGCGGTATAGCGGGGCACTCCTACAATGAGCAGTTCTTC. The whole variable domain, filled in from reference TRBV28 and TRBJ2-1, reads DVKVTQSSRYLVKRTGEKVFLECVQDMDHENMFWYRQDPGLGLRLIYFSYDVKMKEKGDIPEGYSVSREKKERFSLILESASTNQTSMYLCASGIAGHSYNEQFFGPGTRLTVL.

The chain joins TRBV5-1 to TRBJ1-4, with 8 positions matching TRBD1. This CDR3 region has 14 residues. Looked up from germline, CDR1 is SGHRS and CDR2 is YFSETQ. V lost 0 bases to trimming and J lost 10 bases; unmatched junction nucleotides: 5. The CDR3 loop is CASSLGTGKAKLFF. CDR3 bases: TGCGCCAGCAGCTTGGGGACAGGGAAGGCAAAACTGTTTTTT.

This clonotype has at least ten counts. This rearrangement joins TRBV7-9 to TRBJ1-1, with a tentative D call TRBD1 (6 bases). CDR3 length equals 14 residues. Germline V gene sequence: CDR1 SEHNR, CDR2 FQNEAQ (reference sequence). With 3 bases removed from V and 3 bases from J, the gap between germline ends came to 11 bases. This CDR3 is CASSFRGEDTEAFF. The DNA of the CDR3 is TGTGCCAGCAGCTTCAGGGGTGAGGACACTGAAGCTTTCTTT.

This clonotype has a count of ten or more. The rearrangement uses TRBV12-3 or TRBV12-4 and TRBJ2-7; no definite D call. Deletions cut 6 bases from V and 7 bases from J, with 10 bases between. There are 11 residues in the CDR3. The CDR3 here is CASSLNGEQYF. CDR3 DNA sequence: TGTGCCAGCAGCCTAAACGGGGAGCAGTACTTC.

The V call is TRBV28, the J call TRBJ2-7; no clear D. Trimming removed 5 bases from V and 12 bases from J, with 23 bases in between. The V gene's germline CDR1 is MDHEN and CDR2 SYDVKM. CDR3 length: 14 residues. CDR3 region: CASSPTPPGFKRYF. The CDR3 DNA sequence: TGTGCCAGCAGTCCGACCCCTCCAGGTTTTAAGCGGTACTTC.

The chain combines TRBV3-1 with TRBJ2-7; 13 nucleotides align to TRBD2. CDR1 and CDR2 (germline): LGHDT, YNNKEL (reference sequence). This CDR3 has 15 amino acids. The ends lost 3 bases at V and 7 bases at J; junction bases unmatched: 6. The CDR3 sequence is CASSQTSGGTGEQYV. DNA for the CDR3: TGTGCCAGCAGCCAGACTAGCGGGGGGACAGGTGAGCAGTACGTC.

The chain links TRBV12-3 or TRBV12-4 to TRBJ2-3, with D hard to call. CDR3 size: 15 residues. Trimming pared 4 bases from V and 4 bases from J, leaving 15 bases between. Here the CDR3 reads CASSSLRYGADTQYF. CDR3 DNA sequence: TGTGCCAGCAGTTCTCTCCGGTATGGAGCAGATACGCAGTATTTT.

This clonotype was seen more than once but under ten times. CDR3 region: CASSLAFGSTPQPQHF. The CDR3 DNA follows: TGTGCCAGCAGCTTGGCCTTCGGCAGCACCCCTCAGCCCCAGCATTTT. This chain joins TRBV5-5 and TRBJ1-5, with D uncertain. V shed 0 bases and J shed 6 bases, with 16 bases lying between them. Germline loops: CDR1 SGHKS, CDR2 YYEKEE (reference sequence). This CDR3 region has 16 residues.